This T cell receptor beta chain emerged from a study of blood T cell repertoires in COVID-19. This clone was counted only a few times. Germline loops: CDR1 MNHEY, CDR2 SMNVEV (reference sequence). The CDR3 has 17 residues. J was trimmed by 8 bases and V by 1 base; bases with no gene match: 10. Per the authors' pipeline: Scientists estimated how many nucleated cells there were by amplifying reference gene primers. Produced via immunoSEQ multiplex PCR; TCRdb's table is partial and in-frame only. Clonal size and the V and J genes are those of that table, whereas D and trimming came from the DNA. The sample shows 150,000 or so clones, almost 85% of them seen only once.

The sample comprised peripheral blood. This sequence originates from a human donor with acute or convalescent COVID-19. The donor label of this sample is uncertain. V usage is TRBV27 and J usage is TRBJ1-6; 8 bases are shared with TRBD1. CDR3 nucleotide sequence: TGTGCCAGCAGTTTATACCCCCCAGGGGGCTTAGATTCACCCCTCCACTTT. Its protein product is CASSLYPPGGLDSPLHF.